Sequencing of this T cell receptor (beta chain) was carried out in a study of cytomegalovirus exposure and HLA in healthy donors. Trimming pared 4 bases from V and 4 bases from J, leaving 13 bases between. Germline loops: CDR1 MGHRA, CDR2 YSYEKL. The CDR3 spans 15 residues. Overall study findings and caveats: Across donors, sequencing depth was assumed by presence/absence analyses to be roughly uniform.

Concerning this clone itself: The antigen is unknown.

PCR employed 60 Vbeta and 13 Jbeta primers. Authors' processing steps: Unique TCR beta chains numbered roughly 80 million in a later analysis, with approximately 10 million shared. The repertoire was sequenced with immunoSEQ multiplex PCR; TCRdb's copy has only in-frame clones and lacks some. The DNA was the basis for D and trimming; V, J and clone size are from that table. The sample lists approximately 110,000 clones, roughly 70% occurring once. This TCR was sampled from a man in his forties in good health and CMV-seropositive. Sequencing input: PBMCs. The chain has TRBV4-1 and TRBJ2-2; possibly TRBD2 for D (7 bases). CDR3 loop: CASSPGGGGTGELFF. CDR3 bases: TGCGCCAGCAGCCCCGGGGGAGGGGGCACCGGGGAGCTGTTTTTT.